The rows below give T cell receptor beta chains drawn from one sample of a study of CD8 T cells in ankylosing spondylitis. MiXCR, run by TCRdb on the 5' RACE reads, gives a single entry per CDR3 protein. The table includes 85,000 to 100,000 distinct CDR3 sequences, roughly 8.8% detected once. The sample consisted of blood, either unsorted or a sorted T cell fraction (not recorded which). The source of these receptors is a male donor with ankylosing spondylitis or in good health (not recorded which). Both conserved end residues are part of each CDR3. A D gene is named only where the DNA matches it firmly.

TRBV5-1,-,CASSLDSFSYGYTF
TRBV29-1,-,CSVEEGYVGYTF
TRBV6-5,-,CASSYEDSYTGELFF
TRBV14,-,CASSQAEQYF
TRBV7-3,-,CASSEMTGYNEQFF
TRBV5-1,-,CASSNPVSLGDYGYTF
TRBV6-1,TRBD2,CASRNTGLAGDNEQFF
TRBV29-1,-,CSVEDQQSPGNTIYF
TRBV30,-,CAWSVNYQSGEAFF
TRBV5-6,-,CASSLTSGTHEQYF